These T cell receptor beta chains were read from a single sample in a study of human T cells and chemical hapten exposure. Via MiXCR, TCRdb re-called the RACE reads, giving one row per CDR3 protein. The sample lists 360,000 or so distinct CDR3 sequences, about 6.9% occurring once. The sample in question was whole blood, obtained in connection with sensitization to the hapten diphenylcyclopropenone (DPC). These receptor sequences come from a woman younger than 30 with alopecia areata. Some clones in this sample may be carry-over from other donors' samples. The CDR3 runs from the conserved cysteine through the conserved F or W. The D gene is left open where the match is weak. Clone size appears in some rows only: once, few, many, or a class for an expanded clone.

j_gene: TRBJ1-4
len: 14
v_gene: TRBV7-2
abundance: few
d_gene: TRBD1
CDR3aa: CASSVGTGDEKLFF
CDR3nt: TGTGCCAGCAGCGTCGGGACAGGGGATGAAAAACTGTTTTTT

j_gene: TRBJ2-1
len: 15
v_gene: TRBV2
abundance: .
d_gene: TRBD2
CDR3aa: CASSEEAGGPNEQFF
CDR3nt: TGTGCCAGCAGTGAAGAAGCGGGGGGCCCGAATGAGCAGTTCTTC

j_gene: TRBJ1-5
len: 21
v_gene: TRBV28
abundance: many
d_gene: .
CDR3aa: CASTPLTGLGPPRSGNQPQHF
CDR3nt: TGTGCCAGCACCCCCCTTACAGGGTTAGGGCCCCCCCGGAGCGGCAATCAGCCCCAGCATTTT

j_gene: TRBJ2-7
len: 13
v_gene: TRBV10-3
abundance: few
d_gene: .
CDR3aa: CAISRTENYEQYF
CDR3nt: TGTGCCATCAGCAGGACAGAGAACTACGAGCAGTACTTC

j_gene: TRBJ1-1
len: 14
v_gene: TRBV18
abundance: .
d_gene: TRBD1
CDR3aa: CASSAGTVNTEAFF
CDR3nt: TGTGCCAGCTCGGCCGGGACAGTGAACACTGAAGCTTTCTTT

j_gene: TRBJ2-3
len: 15
v_gene: TRBV12-5
abundance: many
d_gene: TRBD2
CDR3aa: CASGSSGGFTDTQYF
CDR3nt: TGTGCTAGTGGTTCGAGCGGGGGGTTCACAGATACGCAGTATTTT

j_gene: TRBJ1-1
len: 12
v_gene: TRBV12-3/TRBV12-4
abundance: many
d_gene: .
CDR3aa: CASSFDSPEAFF
CDR3nt: TGTGCCAGCAGTTTCGACAGCCCTGAAGCTTTCTTT

j_gene: TRBJ1-1
len: 14
v_gene: TRBV4-1
abundance: many
d_gene: .
CDR3aa: CASSQAQRATEAFF
CDR3nt: TGCGCCAGCAGCCAAGCCCAGAGGGCCACTGAAGCTTTCTTT

j_gene: TRBJ1-6
len: 16
v_gene: TRBV6-2/TRBV6-3
abundance: many
d_gene: .
CDR3aa: CASTPGPSSYNSPLHF
CDR3nt: TGTGCCAGCACACCGGGACCCAGCTCCTATAATTCACCCCTCCACTTT

j_gene: TRBJ1-5
len: 16
v_gene: TRBV18
abundance: many
d_gene: TRBD1
CDR3aa: CASSPGRQGGNQPQHF
CDR3nt: TGTGCCAGCTCACCGGGCCGACAGGGTGGCAATCAGCCCCAGCATTTT

j_gene: TRBJ2-3
len: 12
v_gene: TRBV9
abundance: .
d_gene: .
CDR3aa: CASSVGSDTQYF
CDR3nt: TGTGCCAGCAGCGTCGGATCAGATACGCAGTATTTT

j_gene: TRBJ2-3
len: 17
v_gene: TRBV6-5
abundance: many
d_gene: .
CDR3aa: CASSYLPGRTSTDTQYF
CDR3nt: TGTGCCAGCAGTTACTTACCCGGTAGGACTAGCACAGATACGCAGTATTTT

j_gene: TRBJ2-4
len: 17
v_gene: TRBV6-5
abundance: few
d_gene: TRBD1
CDR3aa: CASSYSRTGGTKNIQYF
CDR3nt: TGTGCCAGCAGTTACTCCCGGACAGGGGGGACCAAAAACATTCAGTACTTC

j_gene: TRBJ2-5
len: 14
v_gene: TRBV7-2
abundance: few
d_gene: TRBD2
CDR3aa: CASSSGAGVETQYF
CDR3nt: TGTGCCAGCAGCTCAGGAGCGGGGGTCGAGACCCAGTACTTC

j_gene: TRBJ2-5
len: 16
v_gene: TRBV7-9
abundance: few
d_gene: .
CDR3aa: CASSFGQATSQETQYF
CDR3nt: TGTGCCAGCAGCTTCGGTCAGGCGACTAGCCAAGAGACCCAGTACTTC

j_gene: TRBJ2-7
len: 15
v_gene: TRBV7-6
abundance: many
d_gene: TRBD1
CDR3aa: CASSWYPGQAYEQYF
CDR3nt: TGTGCCAGCAGTTGGTACCCGGGACAGGCTTACGAGCAGTACTTC

j_gene: TRBJ1-5
len: 15
v_gene: TRBV5-1
abundance: many
d_gene: .
CDR3aa: CASSLSGQPDQPQHF
CDR3nt: TGCGCCAGCAGCTTGAGCGGTCAGCCTGATCAGCCCCAGCATTTT

j_gene: TRBJ2-2
len: 15
v_gene: TRBV9
abundance: few
d_gene: .
CDR3aa: CASSVGSTSAGELFF
CDR3nt: TGTGCCAGCAGCGTCGGATCAACGTCAGCCGGGGAGCTGTTTTTT

j_gene: TRBJ1-5
len: 12
v_gene: TRBV20-1
abundance: many
d_gene: .
CDR3aa: CSARAGNQPQHF
CDR3nt: TGCAGTGCTAGAGCGGGCAATCAGCCCCAGCATTTT